Listed here are 21 T cell receptor beta chains from one sample, sequenced in a study of blood T cell repertoires in COVID-19. TCRdb's copy holds only in-frame clones and misses some; the assay was immunoSEQ multiplex PCR. This table holds 200,000 to 250,000 clones, 75% to 90% found once. The sequenced sample consisted of peripheral blood. These receptors originate from an elderly woman with COVID-19, enrolled during active disease.

The chain recombines TRBV7-2 with TRBJ2-1; 14 bases line up with TRBD2. J was trimmed by 8 bases and V by 3 bases; bases with no gene match: 3. CDR3 length: 15 residues. Germline CDR1 SGHTA, CDR2 FQGNSA. CDR3 coding DNA: TGTGCCAGCAGCTTGGGACTAGCGGGAGTCTATGAGCAGTTCTTC. Amino acid sequence: CASSLGLAGVYEQFF.

Remarks on this clone: At the DNA level, this CDR3 is encoded by other sequences in the same sample as well. The V gene is TRBV29-1, the J gene TRBJ1-1, with D possibly TRBD1 on 5 matching bases. This CDR3 region has 11 residues. Germline V gives CDR1 SQVTM, CDR2 ANQGSEA. With 6 bases removed from V and 2 bases from J, the gap between germline ends came to 7 bases. CDR3 sequence (DNA): TGCAGCGTAAGGGGAAACACTGAAGCTTTCTTT. Translation gives CSVRGNTEAFF.

The chain joins TRBV24-1 to TRBJ2-1; 10 bases align to TRBD2. The germline V gene has CDR1 KGHDR and CDR2 SFDVKD. V was pared by 4 bases and J by 9 bases, with 8 bases of the junction left unmatched. The CDR3 loop spans 15 amino acids. This CDR3 is CATSEQAGGAFEQFF. In DNA form, the CDR3 reads TGTGCCACCAGTGAACAAGCGGGAGGGGCGTTTGAGCAGTTCTTC.

This chain connects TRBV6-6 to TRBJ1-2; 12 bases are shared with TRBD1. Per the germline V gene, CDR1 is MNHNY and CDR2 is SVGAGI (reference sequence). The CDR3 totals 15 residues. Trimming took 0 bases from V and 7 from J; bases not matched to a gene: 3. This CDR3 reads CASSYSGQGARGYTF. The DNA of the CDR3 is TGTGCCAGCAGTTACTCGGGACAGGGGGCGCGTGGCTACACCTTC.

The V and J genes are TRBV5-1 and TRBJ2-7, with 7 bases fitting TRBD2. This CDR3 contains 13 residues. V was clipped by 3 bases and J by 6 bases; unmatched bases: 6. The germline CDR1 and CDR2 sequences are SGHRS and YFSETQ. The CDR3 here is CASSYIERGEQYF. For the CDR3, the DNA is TGCGCCAGCAGCTATATCGAGCGGGGCGAGCAGTACTTC.

V usage is TRBV14 and J usage is TRBJ2-5, with D maybe TRBD2 (6 bases). This CDR3 has 15 residues. Trimming shortened V by 4 bases and J by 5 bases, and 17 bases separated the two germline ends. Germline-derived CDR1 and CDR2 are SGHDN and FVKESK. CDR3 DNA sequence: TGTGCCAGCAGCCGCGGGACGGCGTTTTATGAGACCCAGTACTTC. It translates to CASSRGTAFYETQYF. The variable domain in full, completed from reference TRBV14 and TRBJ2-5, reads EAGVTQFPSHSVIEKGQTVTLRCDPISGHDNLYWYRRVMGKEIKFLLHFVKESKQDESGMPNNRFLAERTGGTYSTLKVQPAELEDSGVYFCASSRGTAFYETQYFGPGTRLLVL.

In regard to this clone: The identical CDR3 is also encoded by other nucleotide sequences in the sample. The rearrangement links TRBV28 to TRBJ1-5; 11 positions match TRBD1. The germline gives CDR1 MDHEN, CDR2 SYDVKM. This CDR3 contains 14 residues. With 6 bases clipped from V and 4 bases from J, the junction kept 2 bases outside the gene matches. CDR3 amino acids: CASRGTGGNQPQHF. The CDR3 coding sequence is TGTGCCAGCAGGGGGACAGGGGGTAATCAGCCCCAGCATTTT.

The V call is TRBV6-5, the J call TRBJ1-2, with a possible D match to TRBD1 (6 bases). Germline V gene lookup returns CDR1 MNHEY and CDR2 SVGAGI. The length of the CDR3 is 14 residues. V was pared by 7 bases and J by 1 base, with 13 bases between. The CDR3, as DNA: TGTGCCAGCACCCCCCAGGGGAGTAACTATGGCTACACCTTC. This translates into CASTPQGSNYGYTF.

The rearrangement joins TRBV19 to TRBJ1-5; TRBD1 is a possible D gene (6 bases). Trimming cost V 2 bases and J 4 bases, with 15 bases left between them. The CDR3 runs 16 residues. Germline V CDR1 and CDR2: LNHDA, SQIVND (reference sequence). The CDR3 coding sequence is TGTGCCAGTAGTATAACAGGGATGGGGATTAATCAGCCCCAGCATTTT. This gives the protein CASSITGMGINQPQHF.

This clone came up a few times. This chain links TRBV5-4 with TRBJ1-1; 10 nucleotides align to TRBD1. Trimming removed 2 bases from V and 12 bases from J; junction bases left unmatched: 7. There are 13 residues in the CDR3. Per the germline V gene, CDR1 is SGHNT and CDR2 is YYREEE (reference sequence). CDR3 loop: CASSLRTGGLTFF. DNA of the CDR3: TGTGCCAGCAGCTTAAGGACAGGGGGTTTAACTTTCTTT. The variable domain in full, with the rest retrieved from reference TRBV5-4 and TRBJ1-1, is ETGVTQSPTHLIKTRGQQVTLRCSSQSGHNTVSWYQQALGQGPQFIFQYYREEENGRGNFPPRFSGLQFPNYSSELNVNALELDDSALYLCASSLRTGGLTFFGQGTRLTVV.

This clone was picked up one time. The chain uses TRBV9 and TRBJ1-6; 9 bases align to TRBD1. V gave up 0 bases and J gave up 8 bases; unmatched junction bases: 6. Germline CDR1 and CDR2: SGDLS and YYNGEE. CDR3 size: 16 residues. The CDR3 protein is CASSVAKTGGDSPLHF. The CDR3 DNA is TGTGCCAGCAGCGTAGCCAAGACAGGGGGGGATTCACCCCTCCACTTT.

The rearrangement joins TRBV28 to TRBJ2-2, with D unclear. V shed 5 bases and J shed 1 base, with 8 bases lying between them. Germline V gene data show CDR1 as MDHEN and CDR2 as SYDVKM. The CDR3 length is 14 residues. For the CDR3, the DNA is TGTGCCAGCAGTCGAGACTGGAACACCGGGGAGCTGTTTTTT. Translating gives CASSRDWNTGELFF. Full variable domain (outside the CDR3, taken from reference TRBV28 and TRBJ2-2): DVKVTQSSRYLVKRTGEKVFLECVQDMDHENMFWYRQDPGLGLRLIYFSYDVKMKEKGDIPEGYSVSREKKERFSLILESASTNQTSMYLCASSRDWNTGELFFGEGSRLTVL.

The chain carries TRBV5-6 and TRBJ2-7, with D perhaps matching TRBD1 (7 bases). CDR1 SGHDT and CDR2 YYEEEE come from the germline V gene. The CDR3 totals 13 residues. Trimming took 3 bases from V and 5 from J, leaving 12 bases between them. CDR3 protein: CASSWGDRNEQYF. CDR3 sequence (DNA): TGTGCCAGCAGCTGGGGGGACAGAAACGAGCAGTACTTC.

The sample holds one count of this clone. The V and J genes are TRBV5-8 and TRBJ2-6; D is undetermined. The CDR3 loop spans 15 amino acids. Germline CDR1 is SGHTS and CDR2 is YDEGEE. The V end lost 4 bases, the J end lost 0 bases, and 8 bases lay between the germline ends. CDR3 DNA: TGTGCCAGCAGCGGGCCGAACTCTGGGGCCAACGTCCTGACTTTC. Amino acids: CASSGPNSGANVLTF.

This chain connects TRBV10-2 to TRBJ1-1, with D perhaps matching TRBD1 (5 bases). In germline, CDR1 is WSHSY, CDR2 SAAADI. CDR3 length equals 13 residues. Trimming left V 4 bases short and J 9 bases short, with 15 bases between. CDR3: CASSGGVGRKAFF. Here the CDR3 DNA reads TGCGCCAGCAGTGGGGGGGTCGGTCGGAAAGCTTTCTTT.

This clone was observed a handful of times. The chain couples TRBV15 to TRBJ1-5; D is unclear. The CDR3 extends over 17 amino acids. Germline loops: CDR1 LNHNV, CDR2 YYDKDF (reference sequence). The V and J ends lost 2 bases and 1 base respectively, with 15 bases between them. CDR3 DNA: TGTGCCACCAGCAGACCCTTAGCCTACGAGAGCAATCAGCCCCAGCATTTT. Amino acids: CATSRPLAYESNQPQHF.

The chain employs TRBV30 and TRBJ2-1; 9 bases match TRBD2. This CDR3 spans 16 amino acids. CDR1 and CDR2 from the germline V gene are GTSNPN and SVGIG (reference sequence). J gave up 1 base and V 1 base, and 5 bases lay outside the gene matches. CDR3 coding DNA: TGTGCCTGGAGTGCAAGCGGGAGGCGGTCCTACAATGAGCAGTTCTTC. The encoded protein is CAWSASGRRSYNEQFF.

This chain connects TRBV5-1 to TRBJ2-5; no clear D gene. In germline, CDR1 is SGHRS, CDR2 YFSETQ. The V and J ends lost 7 bases and 2 bases respectively, with 9 bases between them. This CDR3 has 12 residues. The CDR3 DNA follows: TGCGCCAGCCAGAACCCTCAAGAGACCCAGTACTTC. Translated: CASQNPQETQYF. Variable domain in full (rest from reference TRBV5-1 and TRBJ2-5): KAGVTQTPRYLIKTRGQQVTLSCSPISGHRSVSWYQQTPGQGLQFLFEYFSETQRNKGNFPGRFSGRQFSNSRSEMNVSTLELGDSALYLCASQNPQETQYFGPGTRLLVL.

The chain is built from TRBV7-2 and TRBJ2-6; TRBD1 matches at 9 bases. Germline CDR1 SGHTA, CDR2 FQGNSA. Unmatched junction bases numbered 6, after V lost 9 bases and J lost 3 bases. The CDR3 covers 15 residues. In DNA form, the CDR3 reads TGTGCCAGGACACAGGGGGCGCGTGGGGCCAACGTCCTGACTTTC. The encoded protein is CARTQGARGANVLTF. The whole variable domain, remainder taken from reference TRBV7-2 and TRBJ2-6, is GAGVSQSPSNKVTEKGKDVELRCDPISGHTALYWYRQSLGQGLEFLIYFQGNSAPDKSGLPSDRFSAERTGGSVSTLTIQRTQQEDSAVYLCARTQGARGANVLTFGAGSRLTVL.

The V and J genes are TRBV7-2 and TRBJ2-5, with D possibly being TRBD2 (6 bases). V was cut by 4 bases and J by 1 base, with 19 bases left in between. Germline lookup yields CDR1 SGHTA and CDR2 FQGNSA. The CDR3 totals 17 residues. Written as DNA, the CDR3 is TGTGCCAGCAGCTCGACGCCTAACTGGGGAGGCCAAGAGACCCAGTACTTC. Its translation is CASSSTPNWGGQETQYF.

The genes are TRBV4-3 and TRBJ2-5; TRBD1 aligns across 7 bases. CDR1 is LGHNA, CDR2 YSLEER, per germline. This CDR3 has 14 residues. Losses at the gene ends were 3 bases for V and 5 bases for J; bases not matched to a gene: 6. The CDR3 DNA sequence: TGCGCCAGCAGCCACCAGGGGGAAGGGGAGACCCAGTACTTC. Translation: CASSHQGEGETQYF.